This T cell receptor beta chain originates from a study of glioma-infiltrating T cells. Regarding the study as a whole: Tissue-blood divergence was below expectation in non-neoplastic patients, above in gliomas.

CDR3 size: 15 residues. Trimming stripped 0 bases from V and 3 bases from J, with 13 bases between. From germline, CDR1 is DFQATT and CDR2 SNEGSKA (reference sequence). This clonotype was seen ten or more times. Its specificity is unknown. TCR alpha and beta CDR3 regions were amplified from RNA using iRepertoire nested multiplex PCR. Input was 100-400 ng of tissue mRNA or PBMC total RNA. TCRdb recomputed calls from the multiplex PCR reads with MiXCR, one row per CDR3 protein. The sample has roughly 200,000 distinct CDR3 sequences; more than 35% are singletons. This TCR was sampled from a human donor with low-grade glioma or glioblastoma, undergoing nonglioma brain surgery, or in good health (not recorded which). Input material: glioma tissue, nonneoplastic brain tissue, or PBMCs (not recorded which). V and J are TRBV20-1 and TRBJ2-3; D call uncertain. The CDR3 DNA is TGCAGTGCTAGAGATCCAGGTATTGGGACAGATACGCAGTATTTT. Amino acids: CSARDPGIGTDTQYF.